This is a list of T cell receptor beta chains from one sample in a study of OX40 agonist ivuxolimab in advanced cancers. This table comes from immunoSEQ multiplex PCR, and its TCRdb copy is limited to in-frame clones, with some not included. The table lists fewer than 85,000 clones, 92% of them singletons, with under 10% in the top ten. Specimen: CD4+ or CD8+ T cells sorted from blood, collected in a trial of the OX40 agonist ivuxolimab. The receptor set was obtained from an adult with an advanced solid tumor such as melanoma, head and neck, liver or kidney cancer. Each CDR3 is given with its conserved first and last residue. D genes are given only for firm matches. Where a row states a size, it is once, few, many or the class of an expanded clone; other rows omit it.

clone_size	j_call	v_call	d_call	cdr3_nt	cdr3_aa
-	TRBJ2-1	TRBV4-1	TRBD1	TGCGCCAGCAGCGTGAAGTCCGGGCGGGACAGGGGCGATGAGCAGTTCTTC	CASSVKSGRDRGDEQFF
once	TRBJ2-3	TRBV6-5	-	TGTGCCAGCAGTTATACTCGCGCCGGCTCAGATACGCAGTATTTT	CASSYTRAGSDTQYF
-	TRBJ2-3	TRBV9	-	TGTGCCAGCAGCCGCGCCCCAGATACGCAGTATTTT	CASSRAPDTQYF
-	TRBJ1-1	TRBV13	-	TGTGCCAGCAGCTTTCCAGGGACTGAAGCTTTCTTT	CASSFPGTEAFF
-	TRBJ1-1	TRBV4-1	-	TGCGCCAGCAGCCTAGGCGGCAGCATGGGCACTGAAGCTTTCTTT	CASSLGGSMGTEAFF
once	TRBJ2-3	TRBV7-2	TRBD2	TGTGCCAGCAGCTTAGTGGTAGGCGGGGGGGTGAGAGATACGCAGTATTTT	CASSLVVGGGVRDTQYF
-	TRBJ1-5	TRBV28	-	TGTGCCAGCAGAGAGGGGAGCAATCAGCCCCAGCATTTT	CASREGSNQPQHF
-	TRBJ2-1	TRBV5-1	TRBD2	TGCGCCAGCAGTCCCTCTTGGGGGGGGACCTACAATGAGCAGTTCTTC	CASSPSWGGTYNEQFF
few	TRBJ2-7	TRBV9	-	TGTGCCAGCAGCGAAACGGGGTCAAGTACCTACGAGCAGTACTTC	CASSETGSSTYEQYF
-	TRBJ2-3	TRBV10-1	TRBD2	TGCGCCAGCAGTGAGTCACTAGCGGGGGGCACAGATACGCAGTATTTT	CASSESLAGGTDTQYF
-	TRBJ2-7	TRBV11-2	TRBD1	TGTGCCAGCAGCCGGGCGCAGGGGGTGGATTCCTACGAGCAGTACTTC	CASSRAQGVDSYEQYF
-	TRBJ1-2	TRBV4-3	TRBD1	TGCGCCAGCAGCCAAGATCGCTGGGACAGGGCTGGGTATGGCTACACCTTC	CASSQDRWDRAGYGYTF
few	TRBJ1-1	TRBV30	TRBD1	TGTGCCTGGAGTCCGGGACAGACGAACACTGAAGCTTTCTTT	CAWSPGQTNTEAFF
-	TRBJ2-2	TRBV5-4	-	TGTGCCAGCGGCTTATCCGGGGAGCTGTTTTTT	CASGLSGELFF
medium-sized	TRBJ2-7	TRBV27	-	TGTGCCAGCAGTTATGGCAGTACCAACGAGCAGTACTTC	CASSYGSTNEQYF
-	TRBJ2-7	TRBV4-1	-	TGCGCCAGCAGCCAAGTGGGCACGGGGGGCTACTACGAGCAGTACTTC	CASSQVGTGGYYEQYF
-	TRBJ1-2	TRBV21-1	-	TGTGCCAGCAGCATCTGGGGACAGGGCCGCGTTTGGGGCTACACCTTC	CASSIWGQGRVWGYTF
-	TRBJ1-2	TRBV7-2	-	TGTGCCAGCAGCTTAGCGGGGCCAGTTAGCTATGGCTACACCTTC	CASSLAGPVSYGYTF
once	TRBJ2-7	TRBV5-4	-	TGTGCCAGCAGCTTGGCCCCACAGGAACTCGAATCCTACGAGCAGTACTTC	CASSLAPQELESYEQYF
few	TRBJ2-5	TRBV10-2	-	TGCGCCAGCAGTAACCGTACTCGCGTCCAGTACTTC	CASSNRTRVQYF
-	TRBJ2-7	TRBV27	TRBD2	TGTGCCAGCAGTTTATCGGTAACGGGGGGCTACGAGCAGTACTTC	CASSLSVTGGYEQYF
-	TRBJ2-3	TRBV30	TRBD2	TGTGCCTGGAGTTTGACCGGGGGGGCAGATACGCAGTATTTT	CAWSLTGGADTQYF
once	TRBJ2-7	TRBV27	-	TGTGCCAGCAGTTTCTCCCGAGGGGCGGTTACCTACGAGCAGTACTTC	CASSFSRGAVTYEQYF
-	TRBJ2-3	TRBV7-7	TRBD1	TGTGCTAGCAGCTTAGGTCCGGGACAGGGTGAAGATACGCAGTATTTT	CASSLGPGQGEDTQYF
-	TRBJ2-1	TRBV30	-	TGTGCCTGGAGTGTTGGCGGGGGCGATGAGCAGTTCTTC	CAWSVGGGDEQFF
-	TRBJ2-5	TRBV7-6	-	TGTGCCAGCAGCTTGGGAAGATTACAAGAGACCCAGTACTTC	CASSLGRLQETQYF
-	TRBJ2-2	TRBV19	-	TGTGCCAGTAGTATTAGTACAAACACCGGGGAGCTGTTTTTT	CASSISTNTGELFF
-	TRBJ1-1	TRBV7-6	-	TGTGCCAGCAGCTCGGGCCCAGGGAACACTGAAGCTTTCTTT	CASSSGPGNTEAFF
-	TRBJ2-1	TRBV27	-	TGTGCCAGCAGTCTCTTGGGCGATGAGCAGTTCTTC	CASSLLGDEQFF
-	TRBJ2-1	TRBV6-5	-	TGTGCCAGCAGCCCCCTGAGCTCCTACAATGAGCAGTTCTTC	CASSPLSSYNEQFF
-	TRBJ1-1	TRBV19	-	TGTGCCAGTAGACCCGGGGGGGCCTCCTCTCTGAACACTGAAGCTTTCTTT	CASRPGGASSLNTEAFF
-	TRBJ2-7	TRBV27	-	TGTGCCAGCAGTTTATCGATCCAAGGACCTAACGAGCAGTACTTC	CASSLSIQGPNEQYF
-	TRBJ2-7	TRBV5-6	-	TGTGCCAGCAGCTTGGGCCCTGGGCAGTACTTC	CASSLGPGQYF
once	TRBJ1-6	TRBV9	-	TGTGCCAGCAGCGTAGGTGGGTCACCCCTCCACTTT	CASSVGGSPLHF
-	TRBJ1-5	TRBV13	-	TGTGCCAGCAGCTTAGAGGGCAGGCCCGGCGGAGGTCAGCCCCAGCATTTT	CASSLEGRPGGGQPQHF
-	TRBJ2-1	TRBV29-1	TRBD2	TGCAGCGTTGCCTCCGGGGGGGGGTACAATGAGCAGTTCTTC	CSVASGGGYNEQFF
-	TRBJ2-4	TRBV4-3	TRBD1	TGCGCCAGCAGCCCGAATTCGGGTTTCGGAGACAGGGACTTC	CASSPNSGFGDRDF
-	TRBJ2-7	TRBV7-9	TRBD2	TGTGCCAGCAGCCCAGTGGGCGGGGGGTTGTACGAGCAGTACTTC	CASSPVGGGLYEQYF
-	TRBJ2-7	TRBV4-1	-	TGCGCCAGCAGCCAAGGCTCCGGGACTGTGCCCTACGAGCAGTACTTC	CASSQGSGTVPYEQYF
-	TRBJ2-1	TRBV9	TRBD2	TGTGCCAGCAGCGCCGCGGGGGGGCTTTACAATGAGCAGTTCTTC	CASSAAGGLYNEQFF
-	TRBJ1-6	TRBV25-1	-	TGTGCCAGCAGTGACAAAGGCCCCTATAATTCACCCCTCCACTTT	CASSDKGPYNSPLHF
once	TRBJ2-3	TRBV10-3	TRBD2	TGTGCCATCAGTGAACTCTGGCGGGGGGGCACCACAGATACGCAGTATTTT	CAISELWRGGTTDTQYF
-	TRBJ1-1	TRBV7-8	-	TGTGCCAGCAGCTTCCTGGGGGACGGACAGCAGAACACTGAAGCTTTCTTT	CASSFLGDGQQNTEAFF
-	TRBJ2-7	TRBV5-4	-	TGTGCCAGCAGCGAACCTCCCTACGAGCAGTACTTC	CASSEPPYEQYF
-	TRBJ1-1	TRBV27	-	TGTGCCAGCTGGTCAAGCACGACGTATAACACTGAAGCTTTCTTT	CASWSSTTYNTEAFF
-	TRBJ2-6	TRBV27	-	TGTGCCAGCAGTCCCCCGAGTGTCTCTGGGGCCAACGTCCTGACTTTC	CASSPPSVSGANVLTF